The 8 T cell receptor beta chains below were found in one sample sequenced in a study of cytomegalovirus exposure and HLA in healthy donors. The PCR employed 60 Vbeta primers together with 13 Jbeta primers. Produced via immunoSEQ multiplex PCR; TCRdb's table is partial and in-frame only. The sample lists roughly 120,000 clones; around three quarters were seen once. Specimen: PBMCs. Receptors were obtained from a man between 25 and 39 years old in good health and CMV-seropositive.

V and J are TRBV30 and TRBJ2-7; 8 positions match TRBD1. This CDR3 has 16 amino acids. Germline-derived CDR1 and CDR2 are GTSNPN and SVGIG (reference sequence). V lost 3 bases and J lost 1; bases outside the gene matches: 11. For the CDR3, the DNA is TGTGCCTGGAGAGGAGGCCGGGACAGGCCATCCTACGAGCAGTACTTC. It translates to CAWRGGRDRPSYEQYF.

The V gene is TRBV4-2, the J gene TRBJ2-5, with 10 bases fitting TRBD2. The CDR3 sequence is 14 residues long. Germline V gene lookup returns CDR1 LGHNA and CDR2 YNFKEQ. The J segment lost 3 bases and the V segment lost 6 bases, leaving 4 bases of the junction unmatched. The CDR3 loop reads CASRPSGSKETQYF. In DNA form, the CDR3 reads TGTGCCAGCAGGCCTAGCGGGAGTAAAGAGACCCAGTACTTC.

This clone was counted a single time. The chain is built from TRBV4-2 and TRBJ2-4, with 11 bases matching TRBD2. CDR1 LGHNA and CDR2 YNFKEQ come from the germline V gene. V shed 4 bases, J shed 4 bases, and the junction held 6 bases outside the gene matches. The CDR3 is made up of 16 amino acids. For the CDR3, the DNA is TGTGCCAGCAGCCCAGGACTAGCGGGTACTAAAAACATTCAGTACTTC. This sequence encodes CASSPGLAGTKNIQYF.

This clone showed up just a few times. The chain links TRBV11-2 to TRBJ2-7; the match to TRBD2 covers 7 bases. Germline V lookup: CDR1 SGHAT, CDR2 FQNNGV. This CDR3 is built from 14 residues. V lost 5 bases and J lost 5; bases outside the gene matches: 9. For the CDR3, the DNA is TGTGCCAGCAGCCACCCTAGCGGAGGGGACGAGCAGTACTTC. It encodes CASSHPSGGDEQYF. Based on the CDR3 plus reference TRBV11-2 and TRBJ2-7, the full variable domain is EAGVAQSPRYKIIEKRQSVAFWCNPISGHATLYWYQQILGQGPKLLIQFQNNGVVDDSQLPKDRFSAERLKGVDSTLKIQPAKLEDSAVYLCASSHPSGGDEQYFGPGTRLTVT.

The V call is TRBV23-1, the J call TRBJ1-5; 9 bases fit TRBD1. TRBV23-1 is an open reading frame, and its role is uncertain. With 5 bases clipped from V and 5 bases from J, the junction kept 7 bases outside the gene matches. The CDR3 is made up of 15 amino acids. The CDR3 here is CASSMTGGGDQPQHF. The DNA for the CDR3 is TGCGCCAGCAGTATGACAGGGGGAGGAGATCAGCCCCAGCATTTT.

This chain connects TRBV5-6 to TRBJ1-6; 9 positions match TRBD1. With V trimmed by 4 bases and J by 5 bases, 4 bases remained unmatched. CDR1 is SGHDT, CDR2 YYEEEE, per germline. The CDR3 has 15 residues. The CDR3 DNA follows: TGTGCCAGCAGCGGACAGGGGAGCAATAATTCACCCCTCCACTTT. The encoded protein is CASSGQGSNNSPLHF.

This clone was counted between two and nine times. The V gene is TRBV11-2, the J gene TRBJ2-5; TRBD2 might be the D (6 bases). The CDR3 is 13 residues long. Per the germline V gene, CDR1 is SGHAT and CDR2 is FQNNGV. V shed 0 bases and J shed 4 bases, with 6 bases lying between them. The CDR3 DNA sequence: TGTGCCAGCAGCTTAGACGGGGGAGAGACCCAGTACTTC. Its protein product is CASSLDGGETQYF.

The chain is built from TRBV11-2 and TRBJ1-1; D not certain. The CDR3 is 12 residues long. Looked up from germline, CDR1 is SGHAT and CDR2 is FQNNGV. V was clipped by 4 bases and J by 7 bases, with 10 bases between them. CDR3 DNA: TGTGCCAGCAGCTCAACGTGGCTTGAAGCTTTCTTT. Its protein is CASSSTWLEAFF.